The 14 T cell receptor beta chains below all came from one sample that was sequenced in a study of blood T cell repertoires in COVID-19 (TCRdb year 2020). The library was prepared using the immunoSEQ multiplex PCR assay. What TCRdb holds here is the immuneACCESS table cut down to in-frame rearrangements. Part of the clones is not present; checked against another copy, under half of the missing clones reflect an unresolved V gene, and the others are unexplained. The sample table lists fewer than 250,000 clones, approximately 88% of them with a count of one. The leading ten clones occupy about 4% of the sample. Specimen: PBMCs or T cells enriched from blood (not recorded which). The source is a woman aged 25-40 years who had been exposed to COVID-19.

The rearrangement uses TRBV6-5 and TRBJ2-7; TRBD1 matches 8 bases. CDR1 is MNHEY, CDR2 SVGAGI, per germline. CDR3 length: 15 residues. J lost 6 bases, V lost 6 bases, and 13 bases had no gene match. CDR3 DNA sequence: TGTGCCAGCAGCGCACTGGACAGGGCCATGGTCGAGCAGTACTTC. Translating gives CASSALDRAMVEQYF.

The chain joins TRBV11-2 to TRBJ1-6; D is perhaps TRBD1 (6 bases). Germline V CDR1 and CDR2: SGHAT, FQNNGV. The CDR3 is made up of 13 amino acids. V was clipped by 5 bases and J by 6 bases, with 8 bases between them. The CDR3 nucleotides read TGTGCCAGCAGCGACAGGAGTAATTCACCCCTCCACTTT. Protein sequence: CASSDRSNSPLHF.

This chain joins TRBV6-5 and TRBJ1-1, with no clear D. Germline values: CDR1 MNHEY, CDR2 SVGAGI. The CDR3 has 12 amino acids. The V gene lost 5 bases and the J gene lost 5 bases, with 9 bases spanning the gap. CDR3 DNA: TGTGCCAGCAGTATTGTGAGGACTGAAGCTTTCTTT. Its translation is CASSIVRTEAFF.

The J gene is TRBJ1-2, the V gene TRBV6-5; D might be TRBD1 (5 bases). Germline loops: CDR1 MNHEY, CDR2 SVGAGI. V dropped 10 bases and J dropped 8 bases, with 14 bases sitting between them. This CDR3 is 11 amino acids long. The chain's CDR3 is CATHRGGGYTF. The CDR3 DNA is TGTGCCACCCACCGCGGGGGAGGCTACACCTTC.

The V gene is TRBV12-3 or TRBV12-4, the J gene TRBJ2-3; TRBD2 aligns across 9 bases. The V gene end was trimmed by 6 bases and the J gene end by 11 bases; junction bases not matched to a gene: 6. The CDR3 runs 12 residues. CDR3: CASSHQLAGQYF. DNA of the CDR3: TGTGCCAGCAGCCACCAACTAGCGGGGCAGTATTTT.

This chain joins TRBV19 and TRBJ2-1; D ambiguous. CDR1 and CDR2 from the germline V gene are LNHDA and SQIVND (reference sequence). The CDR3 totals 14 residues. Trimming shortened V by 3 bases and J by 7 bases, and 13 bases separated the two germline ends. The CDR3 is CASSMASVRNEQFF. The CDR3 nucleotides are TGTGCCAGTAGTATGGCATCCGTGCGGAATGAGCAGTTCTTC.

Many counts were recorded for this clone. Written as DNA, the CDR3 is TGTGCCAACCGGAGGACAGCGAACACCGGGGAGCTGTTTTTT. This encodes CANRRTANTGELFF. The J gene is TRBJ2-2, the V gene TRBV2, with D possibly being TRBD1 (6 bases). V was shortened by 10 bases and J by 0 bases, with 12 bases between the two germline ends. CDR1 is SNHLY, CDR2 FYNNEI, per germline. The CDR3 is made up of 14 amino acids. The whole variable domain, filled in from reference TRBV2 and TRBJ2-2, reads EPEVTQTPSHQVTQMGQEVILRCVPISNHLYFYWYRQILGQKVEFLVSFYNNEISEKSEIFDDQFSVERPDGSNFTLKIRSTKLEDSAMYFCANRRTANTGELFFGEGSRLTVL.

The chain carries TRBV28 and TRBJ1-2, with 9 positions matching TRBD1. Germline CDR1 is MDHEN and CDR2 is SYDVKM. V lost 8 bases to trimming and J lost 8 bases; unmatched junction nucleotides: 6. This CDR3 region has 12 residues. Written as DNA, the CDR3 is TGTGCCAGCCTACAGGGGGCAGAGGGCTACACCTTC. Amino acids: CASLQGAEGYTF.

In its sample, this clone was seen once. The genes are TRBV5-1 and TRBJ2-1; 10 nucleotides align to TRBD2. CDR1 and CDR2 (germline): SGHRS, YFSETQ. The CDR3 is 18 residues long. With 7 bases clipped from V and 7 bases from J, the junction kept 20 bases outside the gene matches. CDR3 loop: CASGLRGLSGRAWNEQFF. CDR3 nucleotide sequence: TGCGCCAGCGGCCTCAGGGGTTTGAGCGGGAGGGCGTGGAATGAGCAGTTCTTC.

The genes are TRBV19 and TRBJ1-5; possible D gene TRBD1, 6 bases. This CDR3 comprises 15 residues. The V end lost 6 bases, the J end lost 0 bases, and 12 bases lay between the germline ends. CDR1 LNHDA and CDR2 SQIVND come from the germline V gene (reference sequence). CDR3 loop: CASRRTAYSNQPQHF. CDR3 bases: TGTGCCAGTAGGCGGACAGCGTATAGCAATCAGCCCCAGCATTTT. The full variable domain, rest sourced from reference TRBV19 and TRBJ1-5, is DGGITQSPKYLFRKEGQNVTLSCEQNLNHDAMYWYRQDPGQGLRLIYYSQIVNDFQKGDIAEGYSVSREKKESFPLTVTSAQKNPTAFYLCASRRTAYSNQPQHFGDGTRLSIL.

The gene calls are TRBV5-4 and TRBJ2-1; TRBD2 agrees at 7 bases. The junction had 7 bases not matched to a gene; V was cut back by 4 bases and J by 0 bases. The CDR3 is 16 residues long. CDR1 and CDR2 from the germline V gene are SGHNT and YYREEE (reference sequence). This chain's CDR3 is CASSDASGSSYNEQFF. The CDR3 region has the DNA TGTGCCAGCAGCGATGCTAGCGGAAGCTCCTACAATGAGCAGTTCTTC.

CDR3 loop: CASSVDRAEQYF. The CDR3 DNA reads TGTGCCAGCAGCGTTGACAGGGCCGAGCAGTACTTC. This chain links TRBV2 with TRBJ2-7; 7 positions agree with TRBD1. J was trimmed by 6 bases and V by 6 bases; bases with no gene match: 5. Germline V CDR1 and CDR2: SNHLY, FYNNEI. CDR3 size: 12 residues.

The chain is built from TRBV30 and TRBJ2-2; D may be TRBD1 (6 bases). The CDR3 is 13 residues long. V was clipped by 7 bases and J by 0 bases, with 9 bases between them. CDR1 is GTSNPN and CDR2 is SVGIG in the germline V gene (reference sequence). CDR3 DNA: TGTGCCTCGGACAGATCGAACACCGGGGAGCTGTTTTTT. This sequence encodes CASDRSNTGELFF.

This chain uses TRBV7-9 with TRBJ1-2; D possibly corresponds to TRBD1 (5 bases). The CDR3 has 15 residues. Germline CDR1 and CDR2: SEHNR and FQNEAQ (reference sequence). Trimming pared 0 bases from V and 4 bases from J, leaving 12 bases between. CDR3 bases: TGTGCCAGCAGCTTAGCCCAGGCAGGGCCCTATGGCTACACCTTC. Translating it yields CASSLAQAGPYGYTF.